A single sample gave rise to the 22 T cell receptor beta chains below, sequenced in a study of CD8 T cells in ankylosing spondylitis. Each CDR3 protein gets one entry after TCRdb re-called the 5' RACE reads with MiXCR. The sample comprises under 250,000 distinct CDR3 sequences, more than 25% of which are singletons, and about 4.2% rests with the top ten. Sample: blood, either unsorted or a sorted T cell fraction (not recorded which). The receptors shown here come from a male donor with ankylosing spondylitis or in good health (not recorded which).

J is TRBJ2-1 and V is TRBV10-3; tentatively, D is TRBD2 (5 bases). This CDR3 has 16 residues. Per germline, CDR1 ENHRY and CDR2 SYGVKD. Trimming cost V 4 bases and J 1 base, with 14 bases left between them. As DNA, the CDR3 is TGTGCCATCAGTGGACAAGGAGGTAGTTCCTACAATGAGCAGTTCTTC. This gives the protein CAISGQGGSSYNEQFF.

This chain joins TRBV5-1 and TRBJ2-1, with TRBD2 identical over 9 bases. Germline V CDR1 and CDR2: SGHRS, YFSETQ. V shed 4 bases, J shed 4 bases, and the junction held 6 bases outside the gene matches. CDR3 length: 15 amino acids. The DNA for the CDR3 is TGCGCCAGCAGCGCTCTAGCGGGGACTTACAATGAGCAGTTCTTC. Translation: CASSALAGTYNEQFF.

This chain links TRBV6-1 with TRBJ2-1, with TRBD2 identical over 12 bases. This CDR3 contains 17 residues. Germline V gene data show CDR1 as MNHNS and CDR2 as SASEGT. J gave up 4 bases and V 1 base, and 5 bases lay outside the gene matches. The CDR3 DNA reads as TGTGCCAGCAGTGAAGAGTCTAGCGGGGGGGATTACAATGAGCAGTTCTTC. It codes for CASSEESSGGDYNEQFF.

This clonotype appeared a few times. The chain recombines TRBV12-3 or TRBV12-4 with TRBJ2-4, with D hard to call. The V end lost 6 bases, the J end lost 0 bases, and 6 bases lay between the germline ends. The CDR3 has 13 amino acids. This CDR3 reads CASRRQAKNIQYF. The CDR3 DNA sequence: TGTGCCAGCAGAAGACAAGCCAAAAACATTCAGTACTTC.

This clonotype turned up a few times. The rearrangement links TRBV12-3 or TRBV12-4 to TRBJ1-3; D uncertain. The CDR3 length is 14 residues. The V and J ends lost 3 bases and 3 bases respectively, with 9 bases between them. The CDR3 sequence is CASSFTGVGNTIYF. CDR3 nucleotide sequence: TGTGCCAGCAGTTTCACCGGAGTTGGAAACACCATATATTTT.

The rearrangement links TRBV20-1 to TRBJ2-7, with TRBD2 matching 10 bases. Trimming cost V 5 bases and J 2 bases; bases outside gene matches: 9. The germline CDR1 and CDR2 sequences are DFQATT and SNEGSKA (reference sequence). The CDR3 contains 15 residues. The CDR3 DNA follows: TGCAGTGCTCGTCCACTAGCGGGGATTACCTACGAGCAGTACTTC. It is translated as CSARPLAGITYEQYF.

This clonotype appeared a single time. This chain uses TRBV5-1 with TRBJ2-5; 9 positions match TRBD2. This CDR3 region has 15 residues. CDR1 and CDR2 (germline): SGHRS, YFSETQ. The junction had 8 bases not matched to a gene; V was cut back by 3 bases and J by 5 bases. This CDR3 is CASSSRLAARETQYF. The CDR3 DNA reads as TGCGCCAGCAGCTCCCGACTAGCGGCGAGGGAGACCCAGTACTTC.

The chain joins TRBV11-2 to TRBJ1-1, with D unclear. Looked up from germline, CDR1 is SGHAT and CDR2 is FQNNGV. V dropped 2 bases and J dropped 1 base, with 8 bases sitting between them. The CDR3 spans 14 residues. DNA of the CDR3: TGTGCCAGCAGCTTATCCCACCGGAACACTGAAGCTTTCTTT. As protein: CASSLSHRNTEAFF.

This clonotype was detected a few times. The chain uses TRBV27 and TRBJ2-7, with D unclear. The V end was cut by 3 bases, the J end by 0 bases, with 6 bases between. CDR1 and CDR2 (germline): MNHEY, SMNVEV (reference sequence). This CDR3 has 13 amino acids. The CDR3 bases are TGTGCCAGCAGTTTCCAGTTCTCCTACGAGCAGTACTTC. It yields the protein CASSFQFSYEQYF.

The chain links TRBV29-1 to TRBJ2-7; no definite D call. The CDR3 has 11 amino acids. CDR1 is SQVTM, CDR2 ANQGSEA, per germline. Trimming stripped 5 bases from V and 3 bases from J, with 8 bases between. The CDR3: CSVFTDYEQYF. CDR3 DNA: TGCAGCGTTTTTACGGACTACGAGCAGTACTTC.

This clonotype has a handful of counts. The chain combines TRBV6-1 with TRBJ2-7, with 10 bases aligning to TRBD1. The V gene end was trimmed by 6 bases and the J gene end by 5 bases; junction bases not matched to a gene: 10. The CDR3 extends over 15 amino acids. CDR1 and CDR2 from the germline V gene are MNHNS and SASEGT. This CDR3 reads CASSRSRDRGNEQYF. The CDR3 DNA reads as TGTGCCAGCAGCCGTTCCCGGGACAGGGGCAACGAGCAGTACTTC.

This clonotype was picked up a small number of times. The V gene is TRBV9, the J gene TRBJ2-7, with 8 nucleotides matching TRBD1. Germline V gene lookup returns CDR1 SGDLS and CDR2 YYNGEE. The length of the CDR3 is 17 residues. The V and J ends lost 0 bases and 0 bases, in that order; junction bases with no gene match: 8. The CDR3 protein is CASSVDPRDRSSYEQYF. CDR3 in DNA: TGTGCCAGCAGCGTAGACCCCCGGGACAGGAGCTCCTACGAGCAGTACTTC.

This clonotype was detected a few times. The chain uses TRBV20-1 and TRBJ2-3; possibly TRBD2 for D (6 bases). Germline-derived CDR1 and CDR2 are DFQATT and SNEGSKA (reference sequence). V was trimmed by 7 bases and J by 0 bases, leaving 8 bases between them. The CDR3 sequence is 12 residues long. The CDR3 DNA reads TGCAGTGTCCGGGGGAGCACAGATACGCAGTATTTT. Translation: CSVRGSTDTQYF.

This clonotype has a handful of counts. V usage is TRBV27 and J usage is TRBJ2-7; D is perhaps TRBD1 (8 bases). Trimming took off 4 bases at V and 3 bases at J, with 13 bases between the two ends. The CDR3 extends over 14 amino acids. Looked up from germline, CDR1 is MNHEY and CDR2 is SMNVEV (reference sequence). CDR3 region: CASSSTGGGYEQYF. CDR3 in DNA: TGTGCCAGCAGTTCTACAGGGGGGGGCTACGAGCAGTACTTC.

This chain joins TRBV20-1 and TRBJ2-1; TRBD2 aligns across 9 bases. This CDR3 has 14 amino acids. V shed 1 base and J 7 bases; nucleotides not matched to a gene: 5. The germline V gene encodes CDR1 DFQATT and CDR2 SNEGSKA (reference sequence). The CDR3 loop reads CSARGAGGWNEQFF. CDR3 sequence (DNA): TGCAGTGCTAGAGGAGCGGGGGGATGGAATGAGCAGTTCTTC.

This clonotype has a handful of counts. This chain joins TRBV29-1 and TRBJ1-1; D uncertain. Germline lookup yields CDR1 SQVTM and CDR2 ANQGSEA. The length of the CDR3 is 10 residues. Trimming shortened V by 6 bases and J by 8 bases, and 10 bases separated the two germline ends. CDR3 in amino acids: CSVFAGEAFF. The CDR3 DNA reads as TGCAGCGTCTTCGCGGGCGAAGCTTTCTTT.

This clonotype has more than one count but fewer than ten. The V gene is TRBV6-1, the J gene TRBJ2-3, with 8 bases that match TRBD2. This CDR3 has 17 residues. V lost 5 bases, J lost 4 bases, and 14 bases stayed unmatched. Germline V gene data show CDR1 as MNHNS and CDR2 as SASEGT. CDR3 loop: CASSPGAAGVISDTQYF. The CDR3 nucleotides are TGTGCCAGCAGTCCCGGGGCAGCGGGGGTTATTTCAGATACGCAGTATTTT.

This sequence joins TRBV29-1 and TRBJ1-4; TRBD1 aligns across 9 bases. Germline V lookup: CDR1 SQVTM, CDR2 ANQGSEA. The CDR3 covers 13 residues. With 8 bases clipped from V and 6 bases from J, the junction kept 7 bases outside the gene matches. The CDR3 here is CSITRDRDEKLFF. The CDR3 region has the DNA TGCAGCATCACCCGGGACAGGGATGAAAAACTGTTTTTT.

This clonotype occurred once. The rearrangement uses TRBV11-2 and TRBJ2-3; tentatively, D is TRBD2 (7 bases). Trimming stripped 8 bases from V and 6 bases from J, with 18 bases between. The CDR3 covers 14 residues. Germline values: CDR1 SGHAT, CDR2 FQNNGV. The CDR3 is CASSRGGAVDTQYF. CDR3 nucleotide sequence: TGTGCCAGCTCCCGAGGGGGGGCCGTGGATACGCAGTATTTT.

This chain connects TRBV10-2 to TRBJ2-7; 9 bases are a match to TRBD1. The CDR3 consists of 14 residues. Trimming took 6 bases from V and 3 from J; bases not matched to a gene: 6. The V gene's germline CDR1 is WSHSY and CDR2 SAAADI. The CDR3 DNA sequence: TGCGCCAGCAGACCGGGACAGGGTTTCTACGAGCAGTACTTC. Its translation is CASRPGQGFYEQYF.

The chain uses TRBV13 and TRBJ2-3; TRBD1 matches at 8 bases. Trimming took 7 bases from V and 4 from J; bases not matched to a gene: 19. Germline CDR1 is PRHDT and CDR2 is FYEKMQ (reference sequence). The CDR3 covers 18 residues. The CDR3 region is CASTLSTGGDLLADTQYF. The CDR3 DNA reads TGTGCCAGCACATTGAGTACAGGGGGTGACCTTTTGGCAGATACGCAGTATTTT.

The chain joins TRBV20-1 to TRBJ2-3; D uncertain. V shed 1 base and J shed 0 bases, with 11 bases lying between them. CDR1 and CDR2 (germline): DFQATT, SNEGSKA (reference sequence). The CDR3 contains 15 residues. CDR3 protein: CSARGPIISTDTQYF. The CDR3 bases are TGCAGTGCTAGAGGCCCGATTATTAGCACAGATACGCAGTATTTT.